Below are 18 T cell receptor beta chains sequenced from a single sample in a study of blood T cell repertoires in COVID-19. Some clones are missing from TCRdb's copy, which holds only in-frame ones; the method was immunoSEQ multiplex PCR. The repertoire holds about 430,000 clones, with around 90% as singletons. What was sequenced was peripheral blood. These receptor sequences come from a man aged 18-30 years with COVID-19, enrolled during active disease.

On this clone: A read error may account for a junction end that differs from germline. The V and J genes are TRBV19 and TRBJ1-4; 8 bases are shared with TRBD1. This CDR3 spans 12 amino acids. In germline, CDR1 is LNHDA, CDR2 SQIVND (reference sequence). This CDR3 is CASSSSDRAFAF. The CDR3 DNA reads as TGTGCCAGTAGTTCCTCGGACAGGGCTTTCGCCTTT.

This chain joins TRBV21-1 and TRBJ2-1; the D call of TRBD2 is as the table states it, not checked on the DNA. TRBV21-1 has pseudogene status. The CDR3 loop spans 21 amino acids. The DNA for the CDR3 is TGTGCCAGCAGCAAATACGCGGTTTGGTCCGGGACTAGCGGGAGGCACAATGAGCAGTTCTTC. As protein: CASSKYAVWSGTSGRHNEQFF.

The chain combines TRBV5-6 with TRBJ2-4; 10 positions match TRBD1. The CDR3 extends over 18 amino acids. Germline lookup yields CDR1 SGHDT and CDR2 YYEEEE. J was trimmed by 1 base and V by 6 bases; bases with no gene match: 13. The CDR3 loop is CASNPLGPGQGAKNIQYF. For the CDR3, the DNA is TGTGCCAGCAACCCCCTTGGGCCGGGACAGGGGGCCAAAAACATTCAGTACTTC.

The chain employs TRBV6-6 and TRBJ1-6; no reliable D call. The CDR3 spans 12 residues. CDR1 MNHNY and CDR2 SVGAGI come from the germline V gene (reference sequence). V lost 4 bases to trimming and J lost 10 bases, with 8 bases between them. CDR3 nucleotide sequence: TGTGCCAGCAGTTCCCAGAACTCACCCCTCCACTTT. Translating it yields CASSSQNSPLHF.

The V call is TRBV15, the J call TRBJ2-3; no reliable D call. CDR3 size: 17 residues. Trimming cost V 0 bases and J 2 bases, with 15 bases left between them. Germline assignment: CDR1 LNHNV and CDR2 YYDKDF (reference sequence). The CDR3 region is CATSRDQVSLNTDTQYF. In nucleotides, the CDR3 is TGTGCCACCAGCAGAGATCAGGTCAGCCTTAACACAGATACGCAGTATTTT. Full variable domain (rest looked up from reference TRBV15 and TRBJ2-3): DAMVIQNPRYQVTQFGKPVTLSCSQTLNHNVMYWYQQKSSQAPKLLFHYYDKDFNNEADTPDNFQSRRPNTSFCFLDIRSPGLGDTAMYLCATSRDQVSLNTDTQYFGPGTRLTVL.

The genes are TRBV6-1 and TRBJ1-2, with 9 bases identical to TRBD1. The CDR3 has 16 amino acids. Per the germline V gene, CDR1 is MNHNS and CDR2 is SASEGT. Trimming removed 3 bases from V and 8 bases from J; junction bases left unmatched: 13. The CDR3 DNA is TGTGCCAGCAGTGACCGTAACCCCCGGACAGGGGACGGCTACACCTTC. This sequence encodes CASSDRNPRTGDGYTF.

The V call is TRBV11-1, the J call TRBJ2-5; maybe TRBD2 (6 bases). Between the trimmed V and J ends, which lost 0 bases and 0 bases, there was a span of 8 bases. The CDR3 sequence is 15 residues long. The germline gives CDR1 SGHAT, CDR2 FQDESV (reference sequence). The chain's CDR3 is CASSLAGEDQETQYF. For the CDR3, the DNA is TGTGCCAGCAGCTTAGCGGGGGAGGACCAAGAGACCCAGTACTTC.

The chain combines TRBV9 with TRBJ1-3; 7 bases line up with TRBD1. J was trimmed by 2 bases and V by 3 bases; bases with no gene match: 5. Germline CDR1 and CDR2: SGDLS and YYNGEE. This CDR3 has 15 residues. In DNA, the CDR3 is TGTGCCAGCAGCGAAACCGGGACAGCTGGAAACACCATATATTTT. It is translated as CASSETGTAGNTIYF.

This chain uses TRBV28 with TRBJ2-7; 9 bases fit TRBD2. The CDR3 is 17 residues long. Germline CDR1 is MDHEN and CDR2 is SYDVKM. V shed 4 bases and J 3 bases; nucleotides not matched to a gene: 13. For the CDR3, the DNA is TGTGCCAGCAGTTATCCCGGTTTGACTAGCGGATTCTACGAGCAGTACTTC. Translated, it gives CASSYPGLTSGFYEQYF.

CDR3: CASSGGRHVRRGTDTQYF. CDR3 bases: TGCGCCAGCAGTGGAGGGAGACATGTCCGACGTGGCACAGATACGCAGTATTTT. The genes are TRBV10-1 and TRBJ2-3; maybe TRBD2 (5 bases). Looked up from germline, CDR1 is WNHNN and CDR2 is SYGVQD (reference sequence). The V end was cut by 4 bases, the J end by 1 base, with 21 bases between. This CDR3 is built from 18 residues.

The V gene is TRBV7-9, the J gene TRBJ1-1; 7 bases align to TRBD1. V was pared by 1 base and J by 7 bases, with 15 bases of the junction left unmatched. CDR3 length: 17 residues. CDR1 and CDR2 from the germline V gene are SEHNR and FQNEAQ (reference sequence). The CDR3 coding sequence is TGTGCCAGCAGCTTAGATAATCACTACAGGGGCCCTCATGAAGCTTTCTTT. Translating it yields CASSLDNHYRGPHEAFF.

The rearrangement joins TRBV7-9 to TRBJ2-5, with 10 bases aligning to TRBD2. Germline V gene sequence: CDR1 SEHNR, CDR2 FQNEAQ (reference sequence). With 0 bases clipped from V and 5 bases from J, the junction kept 6 bases outside the gene matches. This CDR3 region has 16 residues. The CDR3: CASSLAAGGRLETQYF. The CDR3 coding sequence is TGTGCCAGCAGCTTAGCAGCGGGGGGGCGTCTGGAGACCCAGTACTTC. The full variable domain, completed using reference TRBV7-9 and TRBJ2-5, is DTGVSQNPRHKITKRGQNVTFRCDPISEHNRLYWYRQTLGQGPEFLTYFQNEAQLEKSRLLSDRFSAERPKGSFSTLEIQRTEQGDSAMYLCASSLAAGGRLETQYFGPGTRLLVL.

The chain is built from TRBV11-3 and TRBJ2-7, with 9 nucleotides matching TRBD1. The CDR3 loop spans 17 amino acids. Unmatched junction bases numbered 11, after V lost 2 bases and J lost 3 bases. The V gene's germline CDR1 is SGHNT and CDR2 YENEEA. Written as DNA, the CDR3 is TGTGCCAGCAGCTTAAGCCCCGACAGGGGGGAAGGCTACGAGCAGTACTTC. It encodes CASSLSPDRGEGYEQYF.

The chain joins TRBV5-1 to TRBJ2-2, with TRBD2 matching 9 bases. There are 17 residues in the CDR3. V trimming: 4 bases; J trimming: 1 base; junction bases outside the gene matches: 8. In germline, CDR1 is SGHRS, CDR2 YFSETQ. CDR3 DNA sequence: TGCGCCAGCAGCCCTCCCCTTAGCGGGGGGAACACCGGGGAGCTGTTTTTT. As protein: CASSPPLSGGNTGELFF.

This chain uses TRBV4-2 with TRBJ2-7; 7 bases line up with TRBD1. This CDR3 has 14 amino acids. With 1 base clipped from V and 2 bases from J, the junction kept 2 bases outside the gene matches. Germline V gene lookup returns CDR1 LGHNA and CDR2 YNFKEQ. Here the CDR3 reads CASSQGQGAYEQYF. In nucleotides, the CDR3 is TGTGCCAGCAGCCAAGGGCAGGGGGCCTACGAGCAGTACTTC.

This clone appeared once. V is TRBV6-1 and J is TRBJ2-5; D gene unclear. V was trimmed by 2 bases and J by 5 bases, leaving 9 bases between them. CDR1 MNHNS and CDR2 SASEGT come from the germline V gene. The CDR3 has 13 residues. DNA of the CDR3: TGTGCCAGCAGTGAAAATCTATGGGAGACCCAGTACTTC. This translates into CASSENLWETQYF.

Comment on this clone: Additional DNA sequences in this sample encode the identical CDR3. The chain couples TRBV3-1 (or the pseudogene TRBV3-2) to TRBJ2-2; TRBD2 aligns across 13 bases. The CDR3 contains 16 residues. CDR1 is LGHDT and CDR2 is YNNKEL in the germline V gene (reference sequence). V trimming: 3 bases; J trimming: 8 bases; junction bases outside the gene matches: 6. This chain's CDR3 is CASSQGLAGRTGELFF. As DNA, the CDR3 is TGTGCCAGCAGCCAGGGACTAGCGGGACGAACGGGGGAGCTGTTTTTT.

V and J are TRBV9 and TRBJ2-2, with 8 bases matching TRBD2. Germline V gives CDR1 SGDLS, CDR2 YYNGEE. V dropped 4 bases and J dropped 0; count of bases not matched to a gene: 5. This CDR3 is built from 16 residues. The CDR3 sequence: CASSSTGGANTGELFF. The CDR3 DNA is TGTGCCAGCAGCTCCACCGGGGGGGCGAACACCGGGGAGCTGTTTTTT.